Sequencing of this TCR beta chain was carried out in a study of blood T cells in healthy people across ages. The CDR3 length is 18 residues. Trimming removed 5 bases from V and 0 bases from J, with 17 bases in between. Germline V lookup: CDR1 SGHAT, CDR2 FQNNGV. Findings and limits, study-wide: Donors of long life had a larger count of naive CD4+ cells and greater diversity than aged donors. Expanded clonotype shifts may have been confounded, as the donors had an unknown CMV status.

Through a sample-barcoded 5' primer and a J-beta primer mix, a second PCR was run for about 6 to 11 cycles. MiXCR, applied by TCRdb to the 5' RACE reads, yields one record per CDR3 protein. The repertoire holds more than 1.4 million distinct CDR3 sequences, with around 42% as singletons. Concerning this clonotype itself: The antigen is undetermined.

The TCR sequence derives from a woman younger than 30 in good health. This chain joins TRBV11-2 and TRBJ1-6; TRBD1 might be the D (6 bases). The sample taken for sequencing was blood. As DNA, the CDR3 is TGTGCCAGCAGCCTTACGTGGCAGGGGAGCTCCTATAATTCACCCCTCCACTTT. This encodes CASSLTWQGSSYNSPLHF.